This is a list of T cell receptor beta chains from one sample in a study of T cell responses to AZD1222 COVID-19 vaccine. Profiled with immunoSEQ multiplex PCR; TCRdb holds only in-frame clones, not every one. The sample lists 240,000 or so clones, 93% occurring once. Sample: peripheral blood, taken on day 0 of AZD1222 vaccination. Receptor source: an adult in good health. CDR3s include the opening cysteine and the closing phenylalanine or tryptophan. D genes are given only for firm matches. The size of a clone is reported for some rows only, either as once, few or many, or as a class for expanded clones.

cdr3_aa: CASSLGDRGREKFF; d_call: TRBD1; v_call: TRBV5-1; clone_size: NA
cdr3_aa: CASSLTQAYNEQFF; d_call: NA; v_call: TRBV7-9; clone_size: NA
cdr3_aa: CASSLGGGTEAFF; d_call: NA; v_call: TRBV12-3/TRBV12-4; clone_size: NA
cdr3_aa: CASSPPGGREVFF; d_call: NA; v_call: TRBV7-8; clone_size: NA
cdr3_aa: CASSSSGTYEQYF; d_call: TRBD2; v_call: TRBV5-4; clone_size: NA
cdr3_aa: CASKTTGAYEQYF; d_call: NA; v_call: TRBV5-4; clone_size: NA
cdr3_aa: CASSQGGTLTGELFF; d_call: NA; v_call: TRBV4-2; clone_size: once
cdr3_aa: CASSLEIQGPNEKLFF; d_call: NA; v_call: TRBV5-4; clone_size: NA
cdr3_aa: CASSTSRGNEQFF; d_call: NA; v_call: TRBV11-3; clone_size: NA
cdr3_aa: CASSQAGTAYNEQFF; d_call: TRBD1; v_call: TRBV4-3; clone_size: NA
cdr3_aa: CASSSRTGTNYGYTF; d_call: TRBD1; v_call: TRBV7-2; clone_size: NA
cdr3_aa: CAIRPQGNEQYF; d_call: NA; v_call: TRBV10-3; clone_size: NA
cdr3_aa: CASSLQGTMNTEAFF; d_call: NA; v_call: TRBV5-1; clone_size: NA
cdr3_aa: CASSVGPDRYSNQPQHF; d_call: NA; v_call: TRBV9; clone_size: once
cdr3_aa: CASSELSINQPQHF; d_call: NA; v_call: TRBV2; clone_size: NA
cdr3_aa: CASSFRQNNSPLHF; d_call: NA; v_call: TRBV27; clone_size: NA
cdr3_aa: CASSGQTNQPQHF; d_call: NA; v_call: TRBV2; clone_size: NA
cdr3_aa: CASSPRAHYEQYF; d_call: NA; v_call: TRBV4-2; clone_size: NA
cdr3_aa: CASSPARAGDTSEQYF; d_call: NA; v_call: TRBV21-1; clone_size: NA
cdr3_aa: CASSGKREINEQFF; d_call: TRBD2; v_call: TRBV2; clone_size: NA
cdr3_aa: CASSPQGRANNEQFF; d_call: NA; v_call: TRBV11-1; clone_size: NA
cdr3_aa: CASTKGGGNTEAFF; d_call: NA; v_call: TRBV6-5; clone_size: few
cdr3_aa: CASSQGNRQSNSPLHF; d_call: NA; v_call: TRBV4-3; clone_size: NA
cdr3_aa: CASSPRRGNTEAFF; d_call: NA; v_call: TRBV19; clone_size: NA
cdr3_aa: CASSPVDRVPYGYTF; d_call: TRBD1; v_call: TRBV11-2; clone_size: NA
cdr3_aa: CASSPGRDRENYGYTF; d_call: TRBD1; v_call: TRBV27; clone_size: once
cdr3_aa: CASSPDRDTEAFF; d_call: TRBD1; v_call: TRBV5-5; clone_size: NA
cdr3_aa: CASNFKGRGLFF; d_call: NA; v_call: TRBV6-5; clone_size: NA
cdr3_aa: CASSPGGIYEQYF; d_call: NA; v_call: TRBV6-5; clone_size: NA
cdr3_aa: CSVEDRFRRLKGTEAFF; d_call: NA; v_call: TRBV29-1; clone_size: NA
cdr3_aa: CASSPPGGDEQFF; d_call: NA; v_call: TRBV6-5; clone_size: NA
cdr3_aa: CASSFRDTYEQYF; d_call: NA; v_call: TRBV7-2; clone_size: NA
cdr3_aa: CASGGEQFF; d_call: NA; v_call: TRBV2; clone_size: NA
cdr3_aa: CASTGGYRVSYEQYF; d_call: NA; v_call: TRBV6-5; clone_size: NA
cdr3_aa: CASSYTASQWVGSSYNEQFF; d_call: NA; v_call: TRBV28; clone_size: few
cdr3_aa: CASSSNSGPHYEQYF; d_call: NA; v_call: TRBV18; clone_size: NA
cdr3_aa: CASSLRARTSGDNEQFF; d_call: TRBD2; v_call: TRBV7-3; clone_size: NA
cdr3_aa: CASSHPGSTSYEQYF; d_call: NA; v_call: TRBV4-1; clone_size: NA
cdr3_aa: CASSLGLAGTYTDTQYF; d_call: TRBD2; v_call: TRBV5-6; clone_size: NA
cdr3_aa: CASSFAPSGFINYGYTF; d_call: NA; v_call: TRBV28; clone_size: NA
cdr3_aa: CASSFRGQGNSPLHF; d_call: TRBD1; v_call: TRBV27; clone_size: NA
cdr3_aa: CASRVPEGATEAFF; d_call: TRBD1; v_call: TRBV2; clone_size: NA
cdr3_aa: CASSQGRLGQPQHF; d_call: NA; v_call: TRBV4-1; clone_size: NA
cdr3_aa: CASRSTGDYGYTF; d_call: TRBD1; v_call: TRBV19; clone_size: NA
cdr3_aa: CASSLRVAGSYEQYF; d_call: TRBD2; v_call: TRBV5-4; clone_size: NA